This T cell receptor beta chain was profiled in a study of cytomegalovirus exposure and HLA in healthy donors. Whole-study context: One earlier analysis, a look at about 179 million T cells, found about 110 million unique TCR beta sequences. Inside one of the first data releases sat around 86 million unique TCRs taken from HLA-typed donors. General study points: Later findings reportedly placed an Asian-associated ancestry cluster below the roughly 690-donor mean for N-insertions.

Trimming stripped 4 bases from V and 1 base from J, with 19 bases between. CDR3 length: 16 residues. CDR1 and CDR2 from the germline V gene are GTSNPN and SVGIG (reference sequence). PCR was performed using 60 Vbeta and 13 Jbeta primers. Only in-frame clones appear in the TCRdb table, and some are missing; sequencing was by immunoSEQ multiplex PCR. The sample has 150,000 to 200,000 clones; roughly 73% are singletons. The sample holds a few counts of this clone. Its specificity is unknown. The rearrangement uses TRBV30 and TRBJ1-2; possible D gene TRBD1, 5 bases. This TCR was recovered from a young woman in good health and CMV-seronegative. The specimen sequenced was PBMCs. Written as DNA, the CDR3 is TGTGCCTGGACCCTTCTTCGGGGGGTGGTTAACTATGGCTACACCTTC. Encoded protein: CAWTLLRGVVNYGYTF.